Shown below are 23 T cell receptor beta chains from a single sample sequenced in a study of Tregs in tolerant kidney transplant recipients. Assay: immunoSEQ multiplex PCR; the TCRdb copy retains only in-frame clones and omits some. The table lists 25,000 or so clones. Mixed chimerism was transient after nonmyeloablative marrow transplants from related graft donors. The sample was CD4+ T cells from blood (PBMCs), taken 6 months after the transplant. The receptors derive from a human patient who received a combined kidney and bone marrow transplant. Part of the T cell pool may stem from the graft donor.

As for this clone: The read stops 3 residues short of the end of the CDR3; the missing end is completed from the germline J gene. The chain recombines TRBV5-1 with TRBJ1-1; perhaps TRBD1 as D (6 bases). Looked up from germline, CDR1 is SGHRS and CDR2 is YFSETQ. Deletions cut 0 bases from V and 1 base from J, with 7 bases between. This CDR3 is 14 amino acids long. Partial CDR3 DNA: TGCGCCAGCAGCTTGGGCAGGGGGAACACTGAA. It specifies CASSLGRGNTE. The full CDR3 protein reads CASSLGRGNTEAFF.

To note about this clone: The CDR3 end falls 3 residues outside the read, so it is completed with the germline J gene. The chain joins TRBV5-1 to TRBJ1-1; D is perhaps TRBD1 (6 bases). The CDR3 covers 15 residues. Trimming pared 1 base from V and 1 base from J, leaving 11 bases between. The germline CDR1 and CDR2 sequences are SGHRS and YFSETQ. Incomplete CDR3 DNA: TGCGCCAGCAGCTTGAAGACAGGATGGAACACTGAA. Amino acids: CASSLKTGWNTE. The CDR3 reads in full as CASSLKTGWNTEAFF.

As to this clone: The CDR3 end falls 3 residues outside the read, so it is completed with the germline J gene. The J gene is TRBJ2-3, the V gene TRBV7-2, with TRBD2 matching over 8 bases. Germline CDR1 is SGHTA and CDR2 is FQGNSA. This CDR3 is 14 amino acids long. CDR3 sequence reads: CASSVGLASRTQYF. Partial CDR3 DNA: TGTGCCAGCAGCGTCGGACTAGCTTCGAGAACG.

For this clone: The CDR3 extends 3 residues past the end of the read, so its final part is completed from the germline J gene. The genes are TRBV2 and TRBJ2-1; 7 bases agree with TRBD1. V lost 6 bases to trimming and J lost 5 bases; unmatched junction nucleotides: 4. The CDR3 spans 13 residues. Germline V gene data show CDR1 as SNHLY and CDR2 as FYNNEI. The CDR3 region is CASRRDRNNEQFF. CDR3 DNA, as far as it was read: TGTGCCAGCAGACGGGACAGAAACAATGAG.

CDR3 DNA (partial): TGTGCCAGCAGTCGGACTAGCGGGAGAGGTTACGAG. Protein sequence: CASSRTSGRGYE. The complete CDR3 sequence is CASSRTSGRGYEQYF. The V and J genes are TRBV6-2 or TRBV6-3 and TRBJ2-7; TRBD2 matches 13 bases. The read is 3 residues too short to cover the CDR3 end, so that end is filled in from the germline J gene. The J segment lost 4 bases and the V segment lost 5 bases, leaving 5 bases of the junction unmatched. This CDR3 spans 15 amino acids. The germline CDR1 and CDR2 sequences are MNHEY and SVGEGT.

A word on this clone: The read ends 3 residues before the CDR3 terminus; that terminus is restored from the germline J gene. The V and J genes are TRBV5-6 and TRBJ2-3; D is unresolved. Germline CDR1 reads SGHDT; CDR2 reads YYEEEE. Trimming took off 4 bases at V and 2 bases at J, with 5 bases between the two ends. This CDR3 has 12 amino acids. CDR3 bases read: TGTGCCAGCAGCGGCCCCACAGATACG. Protein product: CASSGPTDT. The full CDR3 protein reads CASSGPTDTQYF.

As regards this clone: The read terminates 3 residues before the CDR3 end, so the remaining end is supplied by the germline J gene. V is TRBV10-3 and J is TRBJ1-2; 12 bases are a match to TRBD1. CDR1 ENHRY and CDR2 SYGVKD come from the germline V gene. This CDR3 has 13 amino acids. The CDR3 reads CAISPGQGAGYTF. The DNA read from the CDR3 is TGTGCCATCAGTCCGGGACAGGGGGCGGGC.

For this clone: The read comes to an end 3 residues before the CDR3 does, leaving the germline J gene to fill in the end. The V gene is TRBV20-1, the J gene TRBJ2-1; the match to TRBD2 covers 11 bases. The V gene end was trimmed by 5 bases and the J gene end by 2 bases; junction bases not matched to a gene: 5. CDR1 is DFQATT and CDR2 is SNEGSKA in the germline V gene (reference sequence). The CDR3 spans 15 residues. CDR3 bases read: TGCAGTGCTCCTTATAGCGGGAGGGCCTACAATGAG. Amino acids: CSAPYSGRAYNE. The complete CDR3 protein is CSAPYSGRAYNEQFF.

Concerning this clone itself: The read halts 3 residues ahead of the CDR3 end, with the missing end drawn from the germline J gene. V and J are TRBV7-2 and TRBJ2-7; D unresolved. This CDR3 is built from 12 residues. Trimming pared 5 bases from V and 0 bases from J, leaving 5 bases between. The germline gives CDR1 SGHTA, CDR2 FQGNSA. CDR3 DNA, as far as it was read: TGTGCCAGCAGCGGCAGCTCCTACGAG. Protein sequence: CASSGSSYE. The whole CDR3 protein is CASSGSSYEQYF.

Remarks on this clone: Read data end 3 residues before the CDR3 end; the end is taken from the germline J gene. The chain joins TRBV11-2 to TRBJ1-2; D not certain. In germline, CDR1 is SGHAT, CDR2 FQNNGV. The CDR3 covers 13 residues. V was clipped by 2 bases and J by 4 bases, with 8 bases between them. The CDR3 sequence is CASSLRGSYGYTF. The sequenced part of the CDR3 DNA is TGTGCCAGCAGCTTACGGGGTTCCTATGGC.

On this clone itself: The sequence runs out 3 residues before the end of the CDR3; the remainder is reconstructed from the germline J gene. The chain uses TRBV7-6 and TRBJ2-5; D is perhaps TRBD2 (6 bases). CDR1 and CDR2 (germline): SGHVS, FNYEAQ. Trimming took 5 bases from V and 7 from J, leaving 17 bases between them. CDR3 length: 14 residues. The DNA read from the CDR3 is TGTGCCAGCAGCCAGGCCGGGCCCGGGGGGACC. This translates into CASSQAGPGGT. In full, the CDR3 is CASSQAGPGGTQYF.

Concerning this clone itself: Read data end 3 residues before the CDR3 end; the end is taken from the germline J gene. This sequence joins TRBV20-1 and TRBJ2-5, with TRBD2 identical over 9 bases. The J segment lost 3 bases and the V segment lost 4 bases, leaving 6 bases of the junction unmatched. This CDR3 spans 14 amino acids. Germline assignment: CDR1 DFQATT and CDR2 SNEGSKA (reference sequence). The CDR3 sequence is CSAKGSGGKETQYF. CDR3 bases read: TGCAGTGCTAAAGGTAGCGGGGGAAAAGAGACC.

About this clone: The CDR3 goes on 3 residues after the read ends, and that part is filled in from the germline J gene. Other DNA sequences in the sample encode the same CDR3. This chain links TRBV10-3 with TRBJ2-7; unclear D gene. The V and J ends lost 3 bases and 0 bases respectively, with 3 bases between them. The CDR3 is made up of 12 amino acids. Germline CDR1 reads ENHRY; CDR2 reads SYGVKD. The DNA read from the CDR3 is TGTGCCATCAGTGACTACTCCTACGAG. It yields the protein CAISDYSYE. The entire CDR3 protein is CAISDYSYEQYF.

In regard to this clone: The CDR3 end is not reached by the read, which stops 3 residues before it; the germline J gene fills it in. V gene TRBV18 combines with J gene TRBJ2-1; D is perhaps TRBD1 (5 bases). The germline V and J ends were trimmed by 5 bases and 6 bases, with 11 bases remaining between them. The CDR3 is 13 amino acids. Germline V gene sequence: CDR1 KGHSH, CDR2 LQKENI. The CDR3 bases that were read are TGTGCCAGCTCAAACCTTCAGGGCAATGAG. This gives the protein CASSNLQGNE. The full CDR3 reads CASSNLQGNEQFF.

About this clone itself: The CDR3 is cut off 3 residues early in the read; its end comes from the germline J gene. The rearrangement links TRBV14 to TRBJ1-1; perhaps TRBD1 as D (5 bases). Germline V gene lookup returns CDR1 SGHDN and CDR2 FVKESK. V was cut by 0 bases and J by 3 bases, with 8 bases left in between. The CDR3 is 14 amino acids. The CDR3 reads CASSQDRVYTEAFF. Partial CDR3 DNA: TGTGCCAGCAGCCAAGACAGGGTGTACACTGAA.

About this clone itself: The sequence runs out 3 residues before the end of the CDR3; the remainder is reconstructed from the germline J gene. The genes are TRBV19 and TRBJ1-1; D is uncertain. CDR1 and CDR2 from the germline V gene are LNHDA and SQIVND (reference sequence). The CDR3 runs 13 residues. V shed 1 base and J shed 4 bases, with 7 bases lying between them. The CDR3 region is CASSIGQATEAFF. Partial CDR3 DNA: TGTGCCAGTAGTATAGGGCAGGCCACTGAA.

To note about this clone: Read data end 3 residues before the CDR3 end; the end is taken from the germline J gene. The chain employs TRBV6-2 or TRBV6-3 and TRBJ2-4; the match to TRBD1 covers 8 bases. The CDR3 loop spans 15 amino acids. Germline trimming cut 6 bases from V and 7 bases from J; bases unmatched to any gene: 11. Looked up from germline, CDR1 is MNHEY and CDR2 is SVGEGT. The chain's CDR3 is CASRRTGILGNIQYF. The DNA read from the CDR3 is TGTGCCAGCAGAAGGACAGGGATCCTGGGGAACATT.

This clone counts as large (0.1 to 1%) by frequency. The read terminates 3 residues ahead of where the CDR3 ends, so the germline J gene completes it. V usage is TRBV29-1 and J usage is TRBJ2-3; TRBD2 matches 7 bases. The CDR3 is 13 amino acids. Germline V CDR1 and CDR2: SQVTM, ANQGSEA. V shed 3 bases and J 1 base; nucleotides not matched to a gene: 1. The DNA read from the CDR3 is TGCAGCGTTGATACTAGCGGCACAGATACG. It translates to CSVDTSGTDT. The CDR3 reads in full as CSVDTSGTDTQYF.

A note on this clone: The missing CDR3 end, 3 residues past where the read stops, is filled in from the germline J gene. V is TRBV20-1 and J is TRBJ2-5; 10 bases fit TRBD2. Germline trimming cut 5 bases from V and 4 bases from J; bases unmatched to any gene: 7. Per germline, CDR1 DFQATT and CDR2 SNEGSKA (reference sequence). The CDR3 sequence is 14 residues long. The sequenced CDR3 bases are TGCAGTGCTCATCCGGCTAGCGGGGGAGAGACC. Its protein product is CSAHPASGGET. The entire CDR3 protein reads CSAHPASGGETQYF.

On this clone: Read coverage stops 3 residues before the CDR3 terminus; the germline J gene supplies the remainder. This rearrangement joins TRBV6-1 to TRBJ1-2, with TRBD1 as a possible D gene (6 bases). The CDR3 contains 15 residues. Trimming took 2 bases from V and 6 from J, leaving 16 bases between them. Germline-derived CDR1 and CDR2 are MNHNS and SASEGT. The part of the CDR3 DNA that was read is TGTGCCAGCAGTGAATTCGTACAGGGCTGGGATGGC. It specifies CASSEFVQGWDG. The full CDR3 reads CASSEFVQGWDGYTF.

In regard to this clone: The read finishes 3 residues shy of the CDR3 end, and the germline J gene is used to complete it. The chain has TRBV14 and TRBJ1-3, with a possible D match to TRBD1 (5 bases). The CDR3 spans 15 residues. V shed 1 base and J shed 2 bases, with 9 bases lying between them. The germline V gene has CDR1 SGHDN and CDR2 FVKESK. The CDR3 DNA, read in part, is TGTGCCAGCAGCCAAGTTAAAGGGGCTGGAAACACC. Translation gives CASSQVKGAGNT. The full CDR3 reads CASSQVKGAGNTIYF.

As concerns this clone: The read halts 3 residues ahead of the CDR3 end, with the missing end drawn from the germline J gene. The rearrangement uses TRBV7-8 and TRBJ2-2, with D possibly TRBD2 on 5 matching bases. Trimming pared 3 bases from V and 4 bases from J, leaving 15 bases between. The CDR3 has 16 residues. Germline loops: CDR1 SGHVS, CDR2 FQNEAQ. The CDR3 is CASSFFYQRGTGELFF. The CDR3 bases that were read are TGTGCCAGCAGCTTCTTTTACCAACGGGGCACCGGGGAG.

As for this clone: From the germline J gene comes the end of the CDR3, since the read stops 3 residues before it. This chain uses TRBV10-1 with TRBJ2-1; D may be TRBD1 (5 bases). This CDR3 comprises 16 residues. The germline V gene encodes CDR1 WNHNN and CDR2 SYGVQD (reference sequence). The V and J ends lost 3 bases and 2 bases respectively, with 14 bases between them. CDR3 sequence: CASSDRTNLAYNEQFF. CDR3 bases read: TGCGCCAGCAGTGACCGGACAAATCTAGCCTACAATGAG.